These 12 T cell receptor beta chains share one sample of origin, sequenced in a study of shared clonotypes between healthy human individuals. The data were produced by immunoSEQ multiplex PCR, yet TCRdb's version contains in-frame clones alone and is incomplete. The sample contains some 1,100,000 clones, 75% to 85% of which appear only once. Sequenced material: memory CD4+ T cells from PBMCs. As to subset: CD45RA-negative fraction. The receptors stem from a man younger than 35 in good health. Some clones in this sample may be carry-over from other donors' samples.

This clone was seen many times. The V gene is TRBV6-1, the J gene TRBJ2-7, with D possibly being TRBD2 (6 bases). The CDR3 consists of 14 residues. Germline values: CDR1 MNHNS, CDR2 SASEGT. Deletions cut 2 bases from V and 2 bases from J, with 10 bases between. In DNA form, the CDR3 reads TGTGCCAGCAGTGAAATGAGACTAGCCTACGAGCAGTACTTC. Amino acids: CASSEMRLAYEQYF.

V gene TRBV5-6 combines with J gene TRBJ2-2, with TRBD1 matching over 11 bases. Per the germline V gene, CDR1 is SGHDT and CDR2 is YYEEEE. CDR3 length: 13 residues. V was pared by 9 bases and J by 7 bases, with 5 bases of the junction left unmatched. The CDR3 is CATRTGGIGELFF. DNA for the CDR3: TGTGCCACCAGGACAGGGGGCATCGGGGAGCTGTTTTTT.

The chain recombines TRBV25-1 with TRBJ2-1; no firm D call. The CDR3 is made up of 14 amino acids. The germline V gene encodes CDR1 MGHDK and CDR2 SYGVNS. The V end lost 1 base, the J end lost 3 bases, and 7 bases lay between the germline ends. In DNA, the CDR3 is TGTGCCAGCAGTGAATTGGGCAACTACAATGAGCAGTTCTTC. It specifies CASSELGNYNEQFF. The whole variable domain, remainder taken from reference TRBV25-1 and TRBJ2-1, is EADIYQTPRYLVIGTGKKITLECSQTMGHDKMYWYQQDPGMELHLIHYSYGVNSTEKGDLSSESTVSRIRTEHFPLTLESARPSHTSQYLCASSELGNYNEQFFGPGTRLTVL.

This clone was observed once. The chain has TRBV29-1 and TRBJ2-3; 12 positions match TRBD2. Germline values: CDR1 SQVTM, CDR2 ANQGSEA. There are 14 residues in the CDR3. The V and J ends lost 6 bases and 3 bases, in that order; junction bases with no gene match: 4. The CDR3, as DNA: TGCAGCGTAGGACTAGCGGGACTGACAGATACGCAGTATTTT. Protein product: CSVGLAGLTDTQYF.

The V call is TRBV5-4, the J call TRBJ2-7, with D perhaps being TRBD1 or TRBD2 (5 bases each). The CDR3 covers 19 residues. Trimming took 0 bases from V and 0 from J, leaving 22 bases between them. The germline V gene has CDR1 SGHNT and CDR2 YYREEE (reference sequence). CDR3 region: CASSLGGGLGAGLSYEQYF. The DNA of the CDR3 is TGTGCCAGCAGCTTGGGGGGCGGACTTGGGGCGGGTCTCTCCTACGAGCAGTACTTC.

CDR3 in DNA: TGTGCCTGGAGGCTAGCCTACGAGCAGTACTTC. Residues: CAWRLAYEQYF. The V gene is TRBV30, the J gene TRBJ2-7, with unresolved D. CDR3 length: 11 residues. The V end was cut by 3 bases, the J end by 2 bases, with 5 bases between. CDR1 is GTSNPN, CDR2 SVGIG, per germline (reference sequence).

The rearrangement uses TRBV5-1 and TRBJ2-1, with no clear D. V was shortened by 0 bases and J by 5 bases, with 15 bases between the two germline ends. Germline V lookup: CDR1 SGHRS, CDR2 YFSETQ. CDR3 size: 16 residues. The CDR3 DNA sequence: TGCGCCAGCAGCTTGGGTGTTGTTGGCACTAACAATGAGCAGTTCTTC. This codes for CASSLGVVGTNNEQFF.

The rearrangement uses TRBV7-2 and TRBJ2-1, with a tentative D call TRBD2 (6 bases). Per the germline V gene, CDR1 is SGHTA and CDR2 is FQGNSA. V was cut by 3 bases and J by 0 bases, with 15 bases left in between. The CDR3 runs 17 residues. CDR3 nucleotide sequence: TGTGCCAGCAGCTTTCGTCCGTGGCGGGGCTCCTACAATGAGCAGTTCTTC. Translation: CASSFRPWRGSYNEQFF.

V and J are TRBV5-1 and TRBJ2-3; D is undetermined. Trimming removed 4 bases at V and 0 bases at J, with 9 bases between. Germline V gene data show CDR1 as SGHRS and CDR2 as YFSETQ. The CDR3 length is 14 residues. CDR3 DNA sequence: TGCGCCAGCAGCGACCATACTAGCACAGATACGCAGTATTTT. This sequence encodes CASSDHTSTDTQYF.

This clone was seen only a few times. In DNA, the CDR3 is TGTGCCAGTAGTACCTCTGGACAGGGAGGCCAGCCCCAGCATTTT. Its translation: CASSTSGQGGQPQHF. The chain has TRBV19 and TRBJ1-5; 8 bases match TRBD1. The ends lost 4 bases at V and 7 bases at J; junction bases unmatched: 9. There are 15 residues in the CDR3. Germline V gene lookup returns CDR1 LNHDA and CDR2 SQIVND (reference sequence). The full variable domain, its missing parts supplied by reference TRBV19 and TRBJ1-5, is DGGITQSPKYLFRKEGQNVTLSCEQNLNHDAMYWYRQDPGQGLRLIYYSQIVNDFQKGDIAEGYSVSREKKESFPLTVTSAQKNPTAFYLCASSTSGQGGQPQHFGDGTRLSIL.

This clone was recorded only once. V usage is TRBV5-4 and J usage is TRBJ1-2; no reliable D call. Germline V gene sequence: CDR1 SGHNT, CDR2 YYREEE (reference sequence). The CDR3 is 13 amino acids. Between the trimmed V and J ends, which lost 0 bases and 4 bases, there was a span of 7 bases. CDR3 bases: TGTGCCAGCAGCTTGGAAAGGGCCTATGGCTACACCTTC. It translates to CASSLERAYGYTF.

The count of this clone is one. V and J are TRBV5-1 and TRBJ2-3; D uncertain. V lost 6 bases, J lost 3 bases, and 17 bases lay in between. CDR3 length equals 15 residues. Germline CDR1 reads SGHRS; CDR2 reads YFSETQ. The CDR3 region has the DNA TGCGCCAGCATTATAGAGGACCCTGGAACAGATACGCAGTATTTT. It encodes CASIIEDPGTDTQYF.